This T cell receptor (beta chain) was found in a study of blood T cell repertoires in COVID-19. Study-wide context: The cDNA or gDNA used as material had been derived from T cells, B-cell-depleted T cells, or PBMCs.

As processed by the authors: Estimated nucleated cell counts came from reference gene primer amplification. Repertoires were generated with immunoSEQ multiplex PCR, while TCRdb's copy carries only in-frame clones and drops some. That table furnishes V, J and clone size, whereas the DNA furnished D and trimming. The sample carries a few hundred thousand clones, about 80% recorded once. Comment on this clone: Different DNA sequences within this sample yield the same CDR3.

Deletions cut 5 bases from V and 4 bases from J, with 9 bases between. The CDR3 has 13 amino acids. Patients at the Seattle site were enrolled during active infection and followed longitudinally. The sequenced material came from peripheral blood. This receptor was identified in a person aged 70 to 85 with COVID-19, enrolled during active disease. The chain couples TRBV12-3 or TRBV12-4 to TRBJ1-3; no clear D gene. CDR3 sequence reads: CASSPVSGNTIYF. CDR3 nucleotides: TGTGCCAGCAGTCCTGTTTCCGGAAACACCATATATTTT.